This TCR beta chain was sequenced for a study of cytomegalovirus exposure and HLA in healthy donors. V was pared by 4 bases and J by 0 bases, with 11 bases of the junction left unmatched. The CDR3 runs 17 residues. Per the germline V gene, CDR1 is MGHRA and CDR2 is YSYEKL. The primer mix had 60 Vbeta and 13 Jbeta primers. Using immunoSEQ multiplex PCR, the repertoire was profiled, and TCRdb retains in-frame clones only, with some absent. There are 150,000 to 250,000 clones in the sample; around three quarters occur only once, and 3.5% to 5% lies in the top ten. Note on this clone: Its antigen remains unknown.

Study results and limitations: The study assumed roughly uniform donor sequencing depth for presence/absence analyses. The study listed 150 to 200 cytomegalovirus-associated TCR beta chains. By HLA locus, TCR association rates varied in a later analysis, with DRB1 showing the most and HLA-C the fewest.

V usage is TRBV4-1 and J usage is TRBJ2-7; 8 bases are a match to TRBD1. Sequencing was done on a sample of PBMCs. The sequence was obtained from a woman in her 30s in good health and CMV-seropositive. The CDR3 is CASSPLGQGALSYEQYF. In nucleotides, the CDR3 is TGCGCCAGCAGCCCCTTAGGACAGGGAGCCCTCTCCTACGAGCAGTACTTC.